Listed below are T cell receptor beta chains from one sample, sequenced in a study of T cell repertoires in cytomegalovirus infection. Via MiXCR, TCRdb re-called the reads, giving one row per CDR3 protein. The sample gives 740,000 or so distinct CDR3 sequences, roughly 36% of which show up once; 2.5% to 3.5% is in the top ten. The sample taken for sequencing was PBMCs. These receptors were obtained from a human donor in good health (CMV status not recorded). Some clones in this sample may be carry-over from other donors' samples. CDR3s include the opening cysteine and the closing phenylalanine or tryptophan.

v_gene	j_gene	CDR3aa
TRBV5-1	TRBJ2-3	CASSLPQGKTETQYF
TRBV6-6	TRBJ2-7	CASSYSWTSSYDEQYF
TRBV2	TRBJ1-2	CASSERATDYGYTF
TRBV6-5	TRBJ1-5	CASSYSPDSFNQPQHF
TRBV12-3/TRBV12-4	TRBJ1-5	CASRGGQFSNQPQHF
TRBV20-1	TRBJ1-2	CSARQAYGYTF
TRBV7-3	TRBJ2-1	CASSMTGGPYNEQFF
TRBV11-2	TRBJ1-4	CASSLRGSTNEKLFF
TRBV20-1	TRBJ1-5	CSASARAYSNQPQHF
TRBV7-2	TRBJ2-7	CASSFKLAGVEQYF
TRBV7-9	TRBJ2-3	CASSPAGGTDTKYF